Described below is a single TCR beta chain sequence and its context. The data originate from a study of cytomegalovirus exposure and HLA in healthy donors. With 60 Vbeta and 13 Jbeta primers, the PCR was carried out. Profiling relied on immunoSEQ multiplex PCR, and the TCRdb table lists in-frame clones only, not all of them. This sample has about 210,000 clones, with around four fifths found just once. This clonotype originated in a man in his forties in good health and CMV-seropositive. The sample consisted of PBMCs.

The CDR3 nucleotides read TGTGCCAGCAGCGTAGCATTAGGGGATTACGAGCAGTACTTC. This gives the protein CASSVALGDYEQYF. The J gene is TRBJ2-7, the V gene TRBV9; possible D gene TRBD1, 5 bases. CDR1 is SGDLS, CDR2 YYNGEE, per germline. V was cut by 0 bases and J by 4 bases, with 11 bases left in between. The CDR3 loop spans 14 amino acids.